This TCR beta chain was identified in a study of cytomegalovirus exposure and HLA in healthy donors. Germline V lookup: CDR1 SGHDN, CDR2 FVKESK. V was trimmed by 4 bases and J by 6 bases, leaving 13 bases between them. The CDR3 consists of 13 residues. As to this clone: Its specificity is unknown.

Study observations and caveats: It emerged from a later analysis that several of the most significant clusters appeared to be linked to common viral pathogens.

The PCR contained 60 Vbeta and 13 Jbeta primers. Only in-frame clones appear in the TCRdb table, and some are missing; sequencing was by immunoSEQ multiplex PCR. This repertoire includes about 140,000 clones. This clonotype was obtained from a male donor in good health and CMV-seronegative. The rearrangement links TRBV14 to TRBJ2-7; D possibly corresponds to TRBD2 (5 bases). Material for sequencing was PBMCs. CDR3 region: CASSLPGGSEQYF. Here the CDR3 DNA reads TGTGCCAGCAGCCTTCCCGGTGGGAGCGAGCAGTACTTC.